Below are 19 T cell receptor beta chains sequenced from a single sample in a study of blood T cell repertoires in COVID-19. Sequencing used immunoSEQ multiplex PCR; TCRdb keeps in-frame clones, though not all of them. The sample has 300,000 to 400,000 clones; around 89% are singletons. Sample: PBMCs or T cells enriched from blood (not recorded which). The receptors shown here come from a woman aged 25-40 years with acute COVID-19.

The chain uses TRBV12-5 and TRBJ1-1; D unclear. In germline, CDR1 is LGHNT, CDR2 FRNRAP. This CDR3 comprises 16 residues. The germline V and J ends were trimmed by 0 bases and 4 bases, with 15 bases remaining between them. CDR3 nucleotides: TGTGCTAGTGGTTTGGTACTAGGGAAGGAGGGCACTGAAGCTTTCTTT. As protein: CASGLVLGKEGTEAFF. Filled out from reference TRBV12-5 and TRBJ1-1, the complete variable domain reads DARVTQTPRHKVTEMGQEVTMRCQPILGHNTVFWYRQTMMQGLELLAYFRNRAPLDDSGMPKDRFSAEMPDATLATLKIQPSEPRDSAVYFCASGLVLGKEGTEAFFGQGTRLTVV.

The gene calls are TRBV29-1 and TRBJ2-7; tentative D call: TRBD2 (7 bases). The CDR3 is 13 amino acids. Trimming shortened V by 2 bases and J by 5 bases, and 13 bases separated the two germline ends. Germline V gene sequence: CDR1 SQVTM, CDR2 ANQGSEA. The CDR3 DNA is TGCAGCGTTGAAAGGGGGAGGGGCGACGAGCAGTACTTC. Translation gives CSVERGRGDEQYF.

The gene calls are TRBV6-5 and TRBJ2-7; TRBD2 agrees at 12 bases. Germline V CDR1 and CDR2: MNHEY, SVGAGI. J was trimmed by 1 base and V by 5 bases; bases with no gene match: 3. The CDR3 loop spans 15 amino acids. CDR3 in amino acids: CASSLAGGLSYEQYF. The CDR3 nucleotides are TGTGCCAGCAGTCTAGCGGGGGGGTTATCCTACGAGCAGTACTTC.

The rearrangement joins TRBV7-2 to TRBJ1-5, with TRBD1 identical over 8 bases. CDR3 length: 14 amino acids. V gave up 4 bases and J gave up 8 bases; unmatched junction bases: 7. Per germline, CDR1 SGHTA and CDR2 FQGNSA. This CDR3 is CASSYMTGVKPQHF. The DNA for the CDR3 is TGTGCCAGCAGCTACATGACAGGGGTCAAGCCCCAGCATTTT.

J is TRBJ1-1 and V is TRBV5-1; 7 bases fit TRBD1. The CDR3 is made up of 14 amino acids. Germline V CDR1 and CDR2: SGHRS, YFSETQ. Unmatched junction bases numbered 3, after V lost 0 bases and J lost 4 bases. The CDR3: CASSLGRGSTEAFF. DNA for the CDR3: TGCGCCAGCAGCTTGGGCAGGGGGTCCACTGAAGCTTTCTTT.

V is TRBV4-3 and J is TRBJ1-1; 12 bases agree with TRBD1. Germline CDR1 is LGHNA and CDR2 is YSLEER. Germline trimming cut 3 bases from V and 5 bases from J; bases unmatched to any gene: 4. This CDR3 comprises 15 residues. The CDR3 loop reads CASSQGTGGGTEAFF. As DNA, the CDR3 is TGCGCCAGCAGCCAGGGGACAGGGGGCGGAACTGAAGCTTTCTTT.

The V and J genes are TRBV7-2 and TRBJ1-1; unclear D gene. CDR3 length: 14 residues. V was clipped by 5 bases and J by 2 bases, with 12 bases between them. Germline CDR1 and CDR2: SGHTA and FQGNSA. The CDR3 nucleotides read TGTGCCAGCAGCGTCTTTATAGTAAACACTGAAGCTTTCTTT. Protein sequence: CASSVFIVNTEAFF.

This clone was detected once. The chain employs TRBV14 and TRBJ2-1; 11 nucleotides agree with TRBD1. The CDR3 totals 18 residues. Germline V gene sequence: CDR1 SGHDN, CDR2 FVKESK. The V segment lost 3 bases and the J segment 6 bases; nucleotides outside the gene matches: 13. CDR3 amino acids: CASSHRTGGVILGNEQFF. CDR3 in DNA: TGTGCCAGCAGCCATAGGACAGGGGGCGTGATACTAGGCAATGAGCAGTTCTTC. Variable domain in full (rest from reference TRBV14 and TRBJ2-1): EAGVTQFPSHSVIEKGQTVTLRCDPISGHDNLYWYRRVMGKEIKFLLHFVKESKQDESGMPNNRFLAERTGGTYSTLKVQPAELEDSGVYFCASSHRTGGVILGNEQFFGPGTRLTVL.

The J gene is TRBJ2-1, the V gene TRBV24-1; 12 bases line up with TRBD2. The trim removed 4 bases at V and 7 bases at J, leaving 7 bases unmatched. This CDR3 is 16 amino acids long. Germline values: CDR1 KGHDR, CDR2 SFDVKD. CDR3: CATSDRLAGARNEQFF. CDR3 DNA: TGTGCCACCAGTGACCGACTAGCGGGGGCTCGTAATGAGCAGTTCTTC.

Worth noting for this clone: This specimen includes other DNA sequences encoding the same CDR3. The chain combines TRBV7-3 with TRBJ2-3; a weak D match, TRBD1 (6 bases). Trimming pared 5 bases from V and 0 bases from J, leaving 9 bases between. The CDR3 is made up of 14 amino acids. Germline CDR1 SGHTA, CDR2 FQGTGA. In DNA form, the CDR3 reads TGTGCCAGCAGCCGGGGACAAAGCACAGATACGCAGTATTTT. It translates to CASSRGQSTDTQYF.

The gene calls are TRBV4-1 and TRBJ1-1, with TRBD1 as a possible D gene (6 bases). Per the germline V gene, CDR1 is MGHRA and CDR2 is YSYEKL. V was trimmed by 5 bases and J by 6 bases, leaving 25 bases between them. The CDR3 is 17 residues long. The CDR3 loop is CASSFIKTSRGNPEAFF. The CDR3 DNA reads TGCGCCAGCAGCTTCATTAAGACGTCCAGGGGTAACCCTGAAGCTTTCTTT.

The rearrangement uses TRBV12-3 or TRBV12-4 and TRBJ2-7, with a weak D call TRBD1 (6 bases). This CDR3 region has 13 residues. Trimming pared 6 bases from V and 5 bases from J, leaving 14 bases between. The CDR3 here is CASRTTGIHEQYF. The DNA of the CDR3 is TGTGCCAGCAGAACCACAGGGATACACGAGCAGTACTTC.

J is TRBJ2-7 and V is TRBV18; 9 positions agree with TRBD1. Germline CDR1 is KGHSH and CDR2 is LQKENI. The CDR3 has 16 amino acids. The junction had 8 bases not matched to a gene; V was cut back by 3 bases and J by 2 bases. The CDR3 reads CASSPFRDRVAYEQYF. Here the CDR3 DNA reads TGTGCCAGCTCACCTTTCCGGGACAGGGTTGCCTACGAGCAGTACTTC.

This chain connects TRBV12-5 to TRBJ1-2; TRBD1 agrees at 7 bases. After removal of 6 bases from V and 0 bases from J, the junction contained 10 bases not matched to a gene. Germline CDR1 reads LGHNT; CDR2 reads FRNRAP. The length of the CDR3 is 16 residues. The CDR3 bases are TGTGCTAGTGGCTCTGACCGGGACAGAGCTAACTATGGCTACACCTTC. It codes for CASGSDRDRANYGYTF.

The chain is built from TRBV30 and TRBJ1-4, with a tentative D call TRBD1 (5 bases). Germline V gene lookup returns CDR1 GTSNPN and CDR2 SVGIG (reference sequence). V was cut by 3 bases and J by 5 bases, with 10 bases left in between. This CDR3 spans 13 amino acids. As DNA, the CDR3 is TGTGCCTGGAGCTTTGGGGGGAATGAAAAACTGTTTTTT. This encodes CAWSFGGNEKLFF.

The V call is TRBV27, the J call TRBJ1-6, with 8 bases aligning to TRBD1. This CDR3 has 14 residues. Germline CDR1 is MNHEY and CDR2 is SMNVEV (reference sequence). Unmatched junction bases numbered 7, after V lost 6 bases and J lost 9 bases. The CDR3 sequence: CASSPGGRRSPLHF. DNA for the CDR3: TGTGCCAGCAGCCCAGGGGGCAGACGTTCACCCCTCCACTTT.

The CDR3 spells CASSPSDRENTEAFF. The CDR3 DNA reads as TGTGCCAGTAGTCCTTCGGACAGGGAGAACACTGAAGCTTTCTTT. V usage is TRBV19 and J usage is TRBJ1-1; 8 positions agree with TRBD1. The CDR3 extends over 15 amino acids. V shed 5 bases and J 1 base; nucleotides not matched to a gene: 6. Germline V gene data show CDR1 as LNHDA and CDR2 as SQIVND (reference sequence).

The chain couples TRBV4-1 to TRBJ1-2, with 9 bases lining up with TRBD1. The V gene's germline CDR1 is MGHRA and CDR2 YSYEKL. Trimming cost V 1 base and J 8 bases; bases outside gene matches: 5. This CDR3 is 14 amino acids long. DNA of the CDR3: TGCGCCAGCAGCCAAGTAGGGGACAGGGACGGCTACACCTTC. Residues: CASSQVGDRDGYTF.

The chain couples TRBV29-1 to TRBJ1-1, with 7 bases aligning to TRBD1. Germline CDR1 is SQVTM and CDR2 is ANQGSEA. After removal of 3 bases from V and 5 bases from J, the junction contained 6 bases not matched to a gene. This CDR3 region has 13 residues. The CDR3 coding sequence is TGCAGCGTTGACACAGGGGCCGTTACTGAAGCTTTCTTT. Its protein is CSVDTGAVTEAFF.